Below, 16 T cell receptor beta chains from the same sample are listed, as sequenced in a study of circulating tumor DNA in untreated peripheral T-cell lymphoma. Using immunoSEQ multiplex PCR, the repertoire was profiled, and TCRdb retains in-frame clones only, with some absent. The sample lists some 240 clones; 80% to 90% were seen once. The sequencing sample was made of cell-free DNA from blood serum. These receptors originate from a human donor with peripheral T-cell lymphoma.

V and J are TRBV5-1 and TRBJ1-1; 9 nucleotides align to TRBD1. Looked up from germline, CDR1 is SGHRS and CDR2 is YFSETQ. The CDR3 is made up of 16 amino acids. The V and J ends lost 4 bases and 5 bases, in that order; junction bases with no gene match: 12. CDR3 sequence: CASSRDRVLVGTEAFF. The CDR3 region has the DNA TGCGCCAGCAGCCGGGACAGGGTTCTAGTGGGGACTGAAGCTTTCTTT.

The rearrangement joins TRBV5-1 to TRBJ1-1; D gene unclear. Deletions cut 0 bases from V and 1 base from J, with 13 bases between. The CDR3 contains 16 residues. Germline CDR1 and CDR2: SGHRS and YFSETQ. The CDR3 nucleotides are TGCGCCAGCAGCTTGGCGCGGCAGACCGGGAACACTGAAGCTTTCTTT. Its protein product is CASSLARQTGNTEAFF.

The chain combines TRBV27 with TRBJ2-7; D remains ambiguous. This CDR3 comprises 12 residues. Deletions cut 6 bases from V and 5 bases from J, with 11 bases between. Germline CDR1 reads MNHEY; CDR2 reads SMNVEV (reference sequence). The DNA of the CDR3 is TGTGCCAGCAGCCATCTTCCCCACGAGCAGTACTTC. It specifies CASSHLPHEQYF.

This clone was observed a handful of times. The CDR3 DNA follows: TGTGCCAGCAGGCCCGACAGTTATGGCTACACCTTC. This sequence encodes CASRPDSYGYTF. J is TRBJ1-2 and V is TRBV2; D may be TRBD1 (5 bases). The germline V gene encodes CDR1 SNHLY and CDR2 FYNNEI. V was pared by 6 bases and J by 5 bases, with 10 bases between. The CDR3 consists of 12 residues.

The chain recombines TRBV27 with TRBJ1-1; D is possibly TRBD1 (6 bases). V lost 6 bases to trimming and J lost 8 bases, with 7 bases between them. Per the germline V gene, CDR1 is MNHEY and CDR2 is SMNVEV (reference sequence). This CDR3 has 10 residues. The CDR3 DNA reads as TGTGCCAGCAGCCAGGGGGAAGCTTTCTTT. It codes for CASSQGEAFF.

CDR3 in amino acids: CASSQEFRTEAFF. As DNA, the CDR3 is TGCGCCAGCAGCCAAGAATTCCGGACTGAAGCTTTCTTT. This chain uses TRBV4-1 with TRBJ1-1; unclear D gene. Trimming left V 0 bases short and J 5 bases short, with 7 bases between. This CDR3 is built from 13 residues. From germline, CDR1 is MGHRA and CDR2 YSYEKL.

This clone was seen more than once but under ten times. The chain couples TRBV27 to TRBJ1-1; D is unclear. V dropped 3 bases and J dropped 7 bases, with 12 bases sitting between them. This CDR3 has 13 residues. Germline V gene sequence: CDR1 MNHEY, CDR2 SMNVEV (reference sequence). CDR3 in amino acids: CASSLNRVGEAFF. In DNA, the CDR3 is TGTGCCAGCAGTTTGAATAGGGTAGGTGAAGCTTTCTTT.

The chain employs TRBV6-5 and TRBJ1-1, with 8 bases that match TRBD1. J gave up 5 bases and V 2 bases, and 7 bases lay outside the gene matches. The germline V gene encodes CDR1 MNHEY and CDR2 SVGAGI. CDR3 length equals 15 residues. CDR3 sequence (DNA): TGTGCCAGCAGTTACGGACAGGGAACGGTAACTGAAGCTTTCTTT. As protein: CASSYGQGTVTEAFF.

CDR3 in DNA: TGTGCCAGCGTCAGACAGGGGAACACCGGGGAGCTGTTTTTT. Protein product: CASVRQGNTGELFF. V usage is TRBV5-6 and J usage is TRBJ2-2; TRBD1 matches at 7 bases. Germline V lookup: CDR1 SGHDT, CDR2 YYEEEE. Trimming at V came to 7 bases and at J to 1 base, leaving 4 bases not matched to a gene. The length of the CDR3 is 14 residues.

The chain has TRBV28 and TRBJ1-5; D gene ambiguous. Germline V CDR1 and CDR2: MDHEN, SYDVKM. Deletions cut 1 base from V and 9 bases from J, with 13 bases between. The length of the CDR3 is 14 residues. The CDR3 DNA is TGTGCCAGCAGTTTATTCGGAAACCGAGGGCCCCAGCATTTT. It encodes CASSLFGNRGPQHF.

V and J are TRBV11-2 and TRBJ2-1, with D possibly TRBD2 on 7 matching bases. Germline V gene sequence: CDR1 SGHAT, CDR2 FQNNGV. The CDR3 is made up of 15 amino acids. Trimming left V 5 bases short and J 8 bases short, with 19 bases between. CDR3 coding DNA: TGTGCCAGCAGCCCCCGACTAGCCCAGGGGCATGAGCAGTTCTTC. The encoded protein is CASSPRLAQGHEQFF.

The gene calls are TRBV19 and TRBJ2-7, with TRBD1 identical over 8 bases. Germline loops: CDR1 LNHDA, CDR2 SQIVND (reference sequence). The junction had 6 bases not matched to a gene; V was cut back by 6 bases and J by 2 bases. This CDR3 spans 14 amino acids. The CDR3 sequence: CASRDGQGPYEQYF. DNA for the CDR3: TGTGCCAGTAGAGACGGACAGGGCCCCTACGAGCAGTACTTC.

This rearrangement joins TRBV7-3 to TRBJ2-6; 8 bases are a match to TRBD1. CDR1 is SGHTA, CDR2 FQGTGA, per germline. The V gene end was trimmed by 5 bases and the J gene end by 0 bases; junction bases not matched to a gene: 6. This CDR3 is built from 17 residues. The CDR3 is CASSRDRLSSGANVLTF. Written as DNA, the CDR3 is TGTGCCAGCAGCCGGGACAGGTTAAGCTCTGGGGCCAACGTCCTGACTTTC.

The chain links TRBV2 to TRBJ1-5; D ambiguous. V was clipped by 8 bases and J by 5 bases, with 16 bases between them. This CDR3 has 14 amino acids. The germline CDR1 and CDR2 sequences are SNHLY and FYNNEI. The CDR3 sequence is CASQAHVPDQPQHF. The DNA for the CDR3 is TGTGCCAGCCAGGCCCACGTTCCAGATCAGCCCCAGCATTTT.

This clone was detected once. This chain uses TRBV10-3 with TRBJ1-4; 8 nucleotides line up with TRBD1. The J segment lost 8 bases and the V segment lost 3 bases, leaving 2 bases of the junction unmatched. The germline V gene has CDR1 ENHRY and CDR2 SYGVKD. There are 13 residues in the CDR3. CDR3 residues: CAISDRGQEKLFF. The CDR3 coding sequence is TGTGCCATCAGTGACAGGGGGCAGGAAAAACTGTTTTTT.

The chain couples TRBV6-1 to TRBJ1-5; D gene uncertain. Germline assignment: CDR1 MNHNS and CDR2 SASEGT. This CDR3 spans 13 amino acids. Deletions cut 2 bases from V and 3 bases from J, with 5 bases between. The DNA for the CDR3 is TGTGCCAGCAGTGAAACAGCCAATCAGCCCCAGCATTTT. This gives the protein CASSETANQPQHF.